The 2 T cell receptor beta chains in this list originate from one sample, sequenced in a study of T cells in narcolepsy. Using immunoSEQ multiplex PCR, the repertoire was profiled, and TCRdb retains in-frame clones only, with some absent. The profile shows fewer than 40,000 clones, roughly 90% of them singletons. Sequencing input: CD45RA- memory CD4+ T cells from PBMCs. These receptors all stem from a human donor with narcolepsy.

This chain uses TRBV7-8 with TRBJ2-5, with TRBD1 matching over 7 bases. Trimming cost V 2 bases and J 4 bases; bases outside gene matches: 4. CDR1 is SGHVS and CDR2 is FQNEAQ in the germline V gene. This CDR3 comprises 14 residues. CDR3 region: CASSLNRQGETQYF. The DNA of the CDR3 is TGTGCCAGCAGCTTAAACCGACAGGGAGAGACCCAGTACTTC.

As DNA, the CDR3 is TGTGCCAGCTCCCCCGGTAGGAAAGAGACCCAGTACTTC. Protein sequence: CASSPGRKETQYF. V is TRBV18 and J is TRBJ2-5; D is ambiguous. CDR3 size: 13 residues. Germline CDR1 is KGHSH and CDR2 is LQKENI. V lost 6 bases, J lost 3 bases, and 11 bases lay in between. The full variable domain, with the rest looked up from reference TRBV18 and TRBJ2-5, is NAGVMQNPRHLVRRRGQEARLRCSPMKGHSHVYWYRQLPEEGLKFMVYLQKENIIDESGMPKERFSAEFPKEGPSILRIQQVVRGDSAAYFCASSPGRKETQYFGPGTRLLVL.